This entry lists 7 T cell receptor beta chains sequenced from one sample in a study of blood T cell repertoires in COVID-19. Using immunoSEQ multiplex PCR, the repertoire was profiled, and TCRdb retains in-frame clones only, with some absent. The data show approximately 170,000 clones, with about 81% seen just once and around 10% held by the top ten. The material sequenced was peripheral blood. The receptors were sampled from a man aged 55 to 70 with active or convalescent COVID-19.

This rearrangement joins TRBV7-6 to TRBJ1-5, with 7 positions matching TRBD1. Per germline, CDR1 SGHVS and CDR2 FNYEAQ. The J segment lost 2 bases and the V segment lost 0 bases, leaving 1 base of the junction unmatched. This CDR3 has 15 amino acids. CDR3 sequence: CASSLAGGGNQPQHF. The CDR3 region has the DNA TGTGCCAGCAGCTTAGCAGGGGGCGGCAATCAGCCCCAGCATTTT.

This clone has just a few counts. J is TRBJ2-2 and V is TRBV2, with TRBD2 matching 7 bases. CDR1 SNHLY and CDR2 FYNNEI come from the germline V gene. V lost 2 bases, J lost 3 bases, and 9 bases stayed unmatched. The CDR3 totals 17 residues. The CDR3 loop is CASSESWGGVDTGELFF. DNA of the CDR3: TGTGCCAGCAGTGAAAGTTGGGGGGGAGTGGACACCGGGGAGCTGTTTTTT.

The chain is built from TRBV29-1 and TRBJ2-3, with TRBD2 identical over 10 bases. The CDR3 has 15 residues. The germline CDR1 and CDR2 sequences are SQVTM and ANQGSEA. Unmatched junction bases numbered 8, after V lost 3 bases and J lost 5 bases. The CDR3 bases are TGCAGCGTTGACGAAGCGGGGGGGCTCATAGATACGCAGTATTTT. Protein product: CSVDEAGGLIDTQYF.

The rearrangement joins TRBV7-9 to TRBJ2-7; 7 bases line up with TRBD1. With 5 bases clipped from V and 2 bases from J, the junction kept 9 bases outside the gene matches. In germline, CDR1 is SEHNR, CDR2 FQNEAQ (reference sequence). CDR3 length: 15 residues. The CDR3 bases are TGTGCCAGCAGCATCACAGGGGAAAAGGCCTACGAGCAGTACTTC. Translation gives CASSITGEKAYEQYF. Looking up the rest from reference TRBV7-9 and TRBJ2-7 gives the full variable domain: DTGVSQNPRHKITKRGQNVTFRCDPISEHNRLYWYRQTLGQGPEFLTYFQNEAQLEKSRLLSDRFSAERPKGSFSTLEIQRTEQGDSAMYLCASSITGEKAYEQYFGPGTRLTVT.

The CDR3 bases are TGTGCCAGCAGTTCCCTCCGGGACAGGGGTTCACCCCTCCACTTT. Residues: CASSSLRDRGSPLHF. This rearrangement joins TRBV6-6 to TRBJ1-6; 10 bases match TRBD1. J lost 9 bases, V lost 4 bases, and 6 bases had no gene match. Germline-derived CDR1 and CDR2 are MNHNY and SVGAGI (reference sequence). The CDR3 is made up of 15 amino acids.

J is TRBJ1-6 and V is TRBV28; 7 bases match TRBD1. Per germline, CDR1 MDHEN and CDR2 SYDVKM. This CDR3 spans 14 amino acids. V lost 5 bases and J lost 7; bases outside the gene matches: 5. In nucleotides, the CDR3 is TGTGCCAGCAGTCCCGGACAGGCCAATTCACCCCTCCACTTT. Translated, it gives CASSPGQANSPLHF.

This clone has more than one count but fewer than ten. J is TRBJ2-7 and V is TRBV7-6; D gene ambiguous. V lost 5 bases and J 5 bases, leaving 13 bases between the germline ends. Germline V gene data show CDR1 as SGHVS and CDR2 as FNYEAQ. The CDR3 spans 13 residues. In nucleotides, the CDR3 is TGTGCCAGCAGCCCTCCTAACGCCCACGAGCAGTACTTC. This gives the protein CASSPPNAHEQYF.